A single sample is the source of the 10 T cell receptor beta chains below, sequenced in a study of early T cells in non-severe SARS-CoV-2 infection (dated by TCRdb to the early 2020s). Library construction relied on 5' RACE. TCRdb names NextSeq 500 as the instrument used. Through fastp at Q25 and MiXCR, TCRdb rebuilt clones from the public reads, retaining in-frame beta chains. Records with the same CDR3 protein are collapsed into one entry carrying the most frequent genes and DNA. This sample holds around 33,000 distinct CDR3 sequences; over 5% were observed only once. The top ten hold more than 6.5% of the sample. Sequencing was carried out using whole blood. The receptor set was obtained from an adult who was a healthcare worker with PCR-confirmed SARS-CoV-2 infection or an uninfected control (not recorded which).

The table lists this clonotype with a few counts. CDR3 DNA sequence: TGCAGTGCTTGGCTCGGGGCCAGGGGACAAAATCAGCCCCAGCATTTT. It encodes CSAWLGARGQNQPQHF. The genes are TRBV20-1 and TRBJ1-5, with D possibly TRBD1 on 6 matching bases. CDR3 length: 16 amino acids. Trimming pared 5 bases from V and 4 bases from J, leaving 21 bases between. Germline V gives CDR1 DFQATT, CDR2 SNEGSKA (reference sequence).

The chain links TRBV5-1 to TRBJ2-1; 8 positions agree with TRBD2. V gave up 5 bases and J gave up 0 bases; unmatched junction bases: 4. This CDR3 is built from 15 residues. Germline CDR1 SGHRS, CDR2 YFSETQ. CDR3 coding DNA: TGCGCCAGCAGGGAGCGGGGGAGCTCCTACAATGAGCAGTTCTTC. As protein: CASRERGSSYNEQFF. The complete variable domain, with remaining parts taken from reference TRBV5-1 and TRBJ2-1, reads KAGVTQTPRYLIKTRGQQVTLSCSPISGHRSVSWYQQTPGQGLQFLFEYFSETQRNKGNFPGRFSGRQFSNSRSEMNVSTLELGDSALYLCASRERGSSYNEQFFGPGTRLTVL.

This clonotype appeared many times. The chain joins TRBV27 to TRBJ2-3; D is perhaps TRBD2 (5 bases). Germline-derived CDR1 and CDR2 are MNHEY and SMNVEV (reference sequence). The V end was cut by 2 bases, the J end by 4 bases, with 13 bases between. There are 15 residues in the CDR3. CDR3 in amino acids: CASSLDRGRADTQYF. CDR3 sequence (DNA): TGTGCCAGCAGTTTAGACCGGGGTCGGGCAGATACGCAGTATTTT.

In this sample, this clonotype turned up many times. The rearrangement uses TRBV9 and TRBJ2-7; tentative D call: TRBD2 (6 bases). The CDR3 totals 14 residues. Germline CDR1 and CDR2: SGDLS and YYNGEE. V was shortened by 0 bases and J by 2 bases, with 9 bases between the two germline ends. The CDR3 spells CASSVAAGTYEQYF. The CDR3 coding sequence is TGTGCCAGCAGCGTAGCGGCGGGGACCTACGAGCAGTACTTC.

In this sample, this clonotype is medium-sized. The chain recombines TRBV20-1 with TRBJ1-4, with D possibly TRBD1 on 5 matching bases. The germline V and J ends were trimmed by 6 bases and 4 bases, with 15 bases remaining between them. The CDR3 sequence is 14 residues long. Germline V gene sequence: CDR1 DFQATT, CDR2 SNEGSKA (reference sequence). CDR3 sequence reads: CSAHQGLYNEKLFF. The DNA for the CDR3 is TGCAGTGCGCACCAGGGACTGTATAATGAAAAACTGTTTTTT.

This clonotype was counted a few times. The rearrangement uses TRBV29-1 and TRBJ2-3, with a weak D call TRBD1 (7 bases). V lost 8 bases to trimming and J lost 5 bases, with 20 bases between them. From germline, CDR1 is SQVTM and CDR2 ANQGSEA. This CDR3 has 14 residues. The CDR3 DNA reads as TGCAGCATCAGGGGGGCTAGTATGGGAGATACGCAGTATTTT. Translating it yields CSIRGASMGDTQYF.

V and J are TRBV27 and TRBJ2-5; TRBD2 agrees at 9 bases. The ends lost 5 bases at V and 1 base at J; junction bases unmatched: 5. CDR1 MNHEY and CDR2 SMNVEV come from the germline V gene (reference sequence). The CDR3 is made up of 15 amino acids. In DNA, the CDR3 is TGTGCCAGCAGTATTAATAGCGGGGGCCAAGAGACCCAGTACTTC. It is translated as CASSINSGGQETQYF.

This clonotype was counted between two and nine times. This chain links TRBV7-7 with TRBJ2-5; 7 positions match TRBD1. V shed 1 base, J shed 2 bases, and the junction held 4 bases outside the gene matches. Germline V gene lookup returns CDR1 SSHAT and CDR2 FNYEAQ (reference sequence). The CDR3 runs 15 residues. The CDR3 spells CASSLGTGLQETQYF. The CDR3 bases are TGTGCCAGCAGCTTAGGGACAGGCCTACAAGAGACCCAGTACTTC.

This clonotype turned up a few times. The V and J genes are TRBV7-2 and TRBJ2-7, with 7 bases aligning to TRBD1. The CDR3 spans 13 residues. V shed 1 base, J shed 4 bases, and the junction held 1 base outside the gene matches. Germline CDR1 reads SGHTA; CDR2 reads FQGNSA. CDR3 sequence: CASSLGGQYEQYF. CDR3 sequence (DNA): TGTGCCAGCAGCTTAGGGGGACAGTACGAGCAGTACTTC.

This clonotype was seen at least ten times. The CDR3 protein is CASSNPDTLGGYTF. CDR3 bases: TGTGCCAGCAGCAACCCGGACACCCTCGGGGGCTACACCTTC. The rearrangement uses TRBV5-5 and TRBJ1-2; perhaps TRBD1 as D (5 bases). CDR3 length equals 14 residues. Per the germline V gene, CDR1 is SGHKS and CDR2 is YYEKEE (reference sequence). V gave up 4 bases and J gave up 8 bases, with 18 bases separating them.